The present TCR beta chain was sequenced within a study of blood T cells in healthy people across ages. This clonotype was picked up many times. Its antigen is undetermined. The study, taken as a whole, reports: Significant beta diversity loss was already apparent by age roughly 38, declining roughly linearly.

There are 15 residues in the CDR3. Trimming at V came to 5 bases and at J to 5 bases, leaving 6 bases not matched to a gene. The germline gives CDR1 PRHDT, CDR2 FYEKMQ (reference sequence). A second PCR of about 7 to 11 cycles used a sample-barcoded 5' primer and a J-beta primer mix. TCRdb processed the 5' RACE reads anew with MiXCR; each CDR3 protein has one entry. The sample contains about 800,000 distinct CDR3 sequences, 20% to 25% of which appear only once. This sample was also put to use in a study of T cells of mothers and their children. That paper notes: There were over 8.5 million TCR beta CDR3 reads from each mother and a few million from each child.

This TCR was recovered from a boy younger than 18 in good health. V is TRBV13 and J is TRBJ1-6, with TRBD1 identical over 7 bases. The sample consisted of blood. CDR3 protein: CASSLAGQNNSPLHF. Written as DNA, the CDR3 is TGTGCCAGCAGCCTAGCGGGACAGAATAATTCACCCCTCCACTTT.